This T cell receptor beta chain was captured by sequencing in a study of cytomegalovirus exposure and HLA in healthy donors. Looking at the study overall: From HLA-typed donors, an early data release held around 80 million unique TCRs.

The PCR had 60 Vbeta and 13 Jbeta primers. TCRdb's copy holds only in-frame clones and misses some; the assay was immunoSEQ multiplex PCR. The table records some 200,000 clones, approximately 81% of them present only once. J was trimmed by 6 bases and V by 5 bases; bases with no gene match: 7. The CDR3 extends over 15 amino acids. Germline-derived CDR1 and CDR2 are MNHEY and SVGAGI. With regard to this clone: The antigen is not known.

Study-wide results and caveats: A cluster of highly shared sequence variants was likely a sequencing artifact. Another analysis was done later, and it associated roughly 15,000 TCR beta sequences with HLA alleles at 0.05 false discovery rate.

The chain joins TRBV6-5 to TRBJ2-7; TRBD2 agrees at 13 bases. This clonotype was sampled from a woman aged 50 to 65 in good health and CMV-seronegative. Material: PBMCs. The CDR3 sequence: CASSPAGLAGSEQYF. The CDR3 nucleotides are TGTGCCAGCAGTCCGGCGGGACTAGCGGGAAGCGAGCAGTACTTC.